The 6 T cell receptor beta chains below all came from one sample that was sequenced in a study of Graves' ophthalmopathy and Graves' hyperthyroidism. The sequenced template was RNA, covering the TCR beta CDR3 region. In the first round, RT-PCR was carried out with HTBI primers, and a multiplex PCR formed the second round. TCRdb reprocessed the multiplex PCR reads via MiXCR and lists one record per CDR3 protein. The repertoire holds 600,000 to 700,000 distinct CDR3 sequences, with about 40% as singletons. The specimen was peripheral blood. The source of these receptors is an adult man with Graves' ophthalmopathy.

This clonotype was observed a few times. V is TRBV5-4 and J is TRBJ1-4, with TRBD1 as a possible D gene (5 bases). This CDR3 contains 16 residues. V gave up 4 bases and J gave up 6 bases, with 19 bases separating them. Per the germline V gene, CDR1 is SGHNT and CDR2 is YYREEE (reference sequence). The DNA for the CDR3 is TGTGCCAGCAGCATGGGACCTACCTACCTGGATGAAAAACTGTTTTTT. Protein: CASSMGPTYLDEKLFF.

Concerning this clonotype itself: A much larger clone differs by one base, so this may be a read error. V gene TRBV29-1 combines with J gene TRBJ2-5; 10 bases line up with TRBD1. From germline, CDR1 is SQVTM and CDR2 ANQGSEA. The CDR3 covers 13 residues. CDR3 in DNA: TGCAGCGTTCGACAGGGGGCGCGGGAGACCCAGGACTTC. Protein product: CSVRQGARETQDF. The variable domain in full, completed from reference TRBV29-1 and TRBJ2-5, reads SAVISQKPSRDICQRGTSLTIQCQVDSQVTMMFWYRQQPGQSLTLIATANQGSEATYESGFVIDKFPISRPNLTFSTLTVSNMSPEDSSIYLCSVRQGARETQDFGPGTRLLVL.

The chain combines TRBV29-1 with TRBJ2-6; maybe TRBD2 (5 bases). The length of the CDR3 is 11 residues. Germline assignment: CDR1 SQVTM and CDR2 ANQGSEA. V shed 4 bases and J shed 15 bases, with 13 bases lying between them. The CDR3: CSVVGQEDLTF. The CDR3 DNA is TGCAGCGTTGTAGGGCAGGAGGACCTGACTTTC.

Note on this clonotype: The missing conserved phenylalanine or tryptophan at the end of this CDR3 makes a read error likely. The limits of the CDR3 on the DNA are not certain, so only TCRdb's listed CDR3 is given. The rearrangement links TRBV9 to TRBJ2-5; the table's TRBD2 call for D was not verified on the DNA. The CDR3 has 16 residues if both end residues are counted. Germline V gene sequence: CDR1 SGDLS, CDR2 YYNGEE. The CDR3 here is CASSPYGRGGRGTQHC.

The chain is built from TRBV24-1 and TRBJ2-2; TRBD2 aligns across 10 bases. CDR1 is KGHDR, CDR2 SFDVKD, per germline. This CDR3 comprises 18 residues. V shed 7 bases, J shed 6 bases, and the junction held 16 bases outside the gene matches. The CDR3 nucleotides read TGTGCCACCAGGGGGAAGCGGGGGGGTTTGTTCATCGCCGGGGAGCTGTTTTTT. Translation: CATRGKRGGLFIAGELFF.

The sample holds many counts of this clonotype. V usage is TRBV25-1 and J usage is TRBJ2-2; D may match TRBD1 or TRBD2 (5 bases each). V gave up 4 bases and J gave up 4 bases, with 10 bases separating them. The CDR3 consists of 14 residues. Germline V CDR1 and CDR2: MGHDK, SYGVNS. The CDR3 DNA follows: TGTGCCAGCAGTGGGGGGAGCGGCACCGGGGAGCTGTTTTTT. It specifies CASSGGSGTGELFF.